This T cell receptor (beta chain) was identified during a study of shared clonotypes between healthy human individuals. Looking at the study overall: Each donor's CD8 memory used one plate, CD8 naive two, each CD4 subset three.

As concerns this clone: What it binds is not known.

Libraries were prepared by immunoSEQ multiplex PCR; TCRdb keeps only in-frame clonotypes and omits some of them. Among a few hundred thousand clones listed, under 80% were seen once. Into CD45RA+ naive and CD45RA-negative memory subsets, the CD4+ cells were split. Study-level results: Around 5% of naive CD4 clonotypes were common to four donors.

The CDR3 totals 14 residues. Germline trimming cut 3 bases from V and 10 bases from J; bases unmatched to any gene: 10. Per germline, CDR1 SGHNT and CDR2 YYREEE (reference sequence). The specimen sequenced was memory CD4+ T cells sorted from blood. Subset described: CD45RA-negative fraction. The chain combines TRBV5-4 with TRBJ2-1, with 7 bases matching TRBD1. This receptor was taken from a young man in good health. CDR3 in DNA: TGTGCCAGCAGCTCGACACAGGGGTTGTGGGAGCAGTTCTTC. This encodes CASSSTQGLWEQFF.